This section outlines one TCR beta chain sequence together with its context. These data belong to a study of T and B cells in COVID-19 patients. Each TRB amplification used roughly 240-550 ng of genomic DNA from blood. Multiplex PCR with BIOMED2 TRB-A/B primer pools amplified TRB rearrangements. In TCRdb, the multiplex PCR reads were re-called with MiXCR into one record per CDR3 protein. The sample holds about 10,000 distinct CDR3 sequences, under 30% seen once. The sequenced sample consisted of blood. The receptor was isolated from a human donor who had recovered from COVID-19.

The CDR3 bases are TGCGCCAGCAGTTATCCCGGAGATTGGGACGAGCAGTACTTC. Its translation is CASSYPGDWDEQYF. The rearrangement uses TRBV4-1 and TRBJ2-7, with D unclear. In germline, CDR1 is MGHRA, CDR2 YSYEKL. CDR3 length: 14 residues. Trimming shortened V by 6 bases and J by 5 bases, and 17 bases separated the two germline ends.